These T cell receptor beta chains were read from a single sample in a study of blood T cell repertoires in COVID-19. Produced via immunoSEQ multiplex PCR; TCRdb's table is partial and in-frame only. The data show 220,000 or so clones, more than 85% seen once. Material for sequencing was peripheral blood. Receptors were obtained from a woman between 45 and 65 years old with COVID-19, enrolled during active disease. Each CDR3 is given with its conserved first and last residue. The order of the fields is D gene, J gene, clone size, V gene, CDR3 DNA, CDR3 protein. A D gene is named only where the DNA matches it firmly. Only part of the rows carry a size: once, few, many, or a class if the clone is expanded.

>TRBD2|TRBJ2-1|.|TRBV28
TGTGCCAGCAGTTCGACTAGCGCCACGGATAGGTACAATGAGCAGTTCTTC
CASSSTSATDRYNEQFF
>TRBD1|TRBJ1-4|.|TRBV5-5
TGTGCCAGCACCAGGACAGGCGGTGAAAAACTGTTTTTT
CASTRTGGEKLFF
>.|TRBJ2-7|.|TRBV28
TGTGCCAGCAGTTTACAGGGCAAAGGGCAAGAGCAGTACTTC
CASSLQGKGQEQYF
>.|TRBJ2-1|.|TRBV9
TGTGCCAGCAGCAGGAGGCCTTCGGTAGATGAGCAGTTCTTC
CASSRRPSVDEQFF
>.|TRBJ1-2|.|TRBV3-1/TRBV3-2
TGTGCCAGCAGCACAGGGTTAAGGGGCTACACCTTC
CASSTGLRGYTF
>TRBD1|TRBJ2-2|.|TRBV19
TGTGCCAGTAGTTTTGGGACAGGGCTTGGAGAGAACACCGGGGAGCTGTTTTTT
CASSFGTGLGENTGELFF
>.|TRBJ2-7|.|TRBV7-2
TGTGCCAGCACCCCCAAGGGGTTGACCTACGAGCAGTACTTC
CASTPKGLTYEQYF
>TRBD1|TRBJ1-6|.|TRBV18
TGTGCCAGCTCACCAGGACAGGGCGGTTCACCCCTCCACTTT
CASSPGQGGSPLHF
>.|TRBJ2-7|.|TRBV6-2/TRBV6-3
TGTGCCAGCAGTTCTGACAGCTACGAGCAGTACTTC
CASSSDSYEQYF
>.|TRBJ1-1|.|TRBV9
TGTGCCAGCAGCGTCCGCCCGGGGTACACTGAAGCTTTCTTT
CASSVRPGYTEAFF
>.|TRBJ2-7|.|TRBV11-3
TGTGCCAGCAGCCCCCGGGGCGGGGACGACGAGCAGTACTTC
CASSPRGGDDEQYF
>.|TRBJ1-3|few|TRBV29-1
TGCAGCGTTGCAGGTTCGGATGGAAACACCATATATTTT
CSVAGSDGNTIYF
>.|TRBJ2-5|.|TRBV28
TGTGCCAGCGGTCTGGGGGGTAGAGAGACCCAGTACTTC
CASGLGGRETQYF
>.|TRBJ1-1|.|TRBV30
TGTGCCTGGGGGGTCGACAGTGAAGCTTTCTTT
CAWGVDSEAFF
>.|TRBJ1-1|.|TRBV6-5
TGTGCCAGCAAGAGGAGTCCCATGAACACTGAAGCTTTCTTT
CASKRSPMNTEAFF
>TRBD2|TRBJ2-3|.|TRBV11-1
TGTGCCAGCAGCTTTAGCGGGGGGACGGCGCAGTATTTT
CASSFSGGTAQYF
>TRBD1|TRBJ1-2|once|TRBV11-2
TGTGCCAGCAGTCCACTCCGGACAGGGGAATATGGAGGCTACACCTTC
CASSPLRTGEYGGYTF
>.|TRBJ1-2|.|TRBV3-1/TRBV3-2
TGTGCCAGCAGCCCCCATCGAGGCTCAACCCATGGCTACACCTTC
CASSPHRGSTHGYTF
>TRBD1|TRBJ2-7|.|TRBV2
TGTGCCAGCAAAGCGGACAGGGGGCGAGAGCAGTACTTC
CASKADRGREQYF
>.|TRBJ1-1|.|TRBV4-1
TGCGCCAGCAGCCCCTATGGACTGACTGAAGCTTTCTTT
CASSPYGLTEAFF
>TRBD2|TRBJ2-7|.|TRBV5-6
TGTGCCAGCAGCCTAGCGGCCCGCTACGAGCAGTACTTC
CASSLAARYEQYF
>TRBD2|TRBJ2-3|.|TRBV3-1/TRBV3-2
TGTGCCAGCAGCCGCCCCCTAGCGGGGGAGGATACGCAGTATTTT
CASSRPLAGEDTQYF
>TRBD1|TRBJ1-2|.|TRBV6-5
TGTGCCAGCAGTTACTCAGACAGGGATAATGGCTACACCTTC
CASSYSDRDNGYTF
>.|TRBJ1-3|.|TRBV11-2
TGTGCCAGCAGCCGCGTCGCGGCGGTAGGAAACACCATATATTTT
CASSRVAAVGNTIYF
>TRBD2|TRBJ2-2|.|TRBV11-3
TGTGCCAGCAGCTTGAGGACTAGCGATGCCGGGGAGCTGTTTTTT
CASSLRTSDAGELFF
>TRBD1|TRBJ1-5|.|TRBV30
TGTGCCTGGAGCGGGGATACCCGTTGGACAGGGCCGATTCAGCCCCAGCATTTT
CAWSGDTRWTGPIQPQHF
>TRBD1|TRBJ2-2|.|TRBV30
TGTGCCTGGAGTGTAGGGACAGTCACCGGGGAGCTGTTTTTT
CAWSVGTVTGELFF
>.|TRBJ2-7|.|TRBV4-2
TGTGCCAGCAGCCAAGATCTCCTCGCGGCGGACGAGCAGTACTTC
CASSQDLLAADEQYF
>.|TRBJ2-3|.|TRBV7-8
TGTGCCAGCAGCCCTAAAGTTACGCAGTATTTT
CASSPKVTQYF
>TRBD1|TRBJ1-1|.|TRBV6-4
TGTGCCAGCAGTGACTCTGCGCGGTGGAGTCACCGAAACAGGGGCAGGGGGAACACTGAAGCTTTCTTT
CASSDSARWSHRNRGRGNTEAFF
>TRBD1|TRBJ1-6|.|TRBV11-2
TGTGCCAGCAGCTTATACTCCGGGACAGGGGGACGAAGTTCACCCCTCCACTTT
CASSLYSGTGGRSSPLHF
>.|TRBJ1-6|.|TRBV11-1
TGTGCCAGCAGCCTATGGGGCAAGAATTCACCCCTCCACTTT
CASSLWGKNSPLHF
>.|TRBJ2-6|.|TRBV30
TGTGCCTGGCGGGATCAACACTCTGGGGCCAACGTCCTGACTTTC
CAWRDQHSGANVLTF
>TRBD2|TRBJ2-2|.|TRBV7-7
TGTGCCAGCAGCTTAGGAGCGGGGATCCTCACCGGGGAGCTGTTTTTT
CASSLGAGILTGELFF
>TRBD1|TRBJ2-3|once|TRBV13
TGTGCCAGCAGCTCCCGACAGGGGACAGATACGCAGTATTTT
CASSSRQGTDTQYF
>.|TRBJ2-2|.|TRBV5-1
TGCGCCAGCAGCTTGGCCCTGCTTACCAGGGGTACCGGGGAGCTGTTTTTT
CASSLALLTRGTGELFF
>.|TRBJ1-2|.|TRBV5-4
TGTGCCAGCAGCTTTCTAGGGGACATTCTCCTAATCTTC
CASSFLGDILLIF
>.|TRBJ2-5|.|TRBV3-1/TRBV3-2
TGTGCCAGCAGCCGAAGTGAAGGGGTCAGGACCCAGTACTTC
CASSRSEGVRTQYF
>TRBD2|TRBJ2-4|.|TRBV4-1
TGCGCCAGCAGCCAAGATGATCTTGTAGGACTAGCGGAAAACATTCAGTACTTC
CASSQDDLVGLAENIQYF
>TRBD1|TRBJ1-5|.|TRBV7-2
TGTGCCAGCAGCTTAGACAGGGGGCGCGGTCAGCCCCAGCATTTT
CASSLDRGRGQPQHF
>TRBD1|TRBJ1-6|.|TRBV2
TGTGCCAGCAGTGAAGTGGGACAGGGGGCATCACCCCTCCACTTT
CASSEVGQGASPLHF
>.|TRBJ2-2|.|TRBV12-5
TGTGCTAGTGGTTTGGTACACGGGGTAAAGGCCGGGGAGCTGTTTTTT
CASGLVHGVKAGELFF
>TRBD1|TRBJ2-1|.|TRBV10-3
TGTGCCATCAGTGAGAGGACAGGGTACAATGAGCAGTTCTTC
CAISERTGYNEQFF
>TRBD2|TRBJ2-1|.|TRBV15
TGTGCCACCAGCAGGACCCTCTTAGCGGGGGGGCGGAATGAGCAGTTCTTC
CATSRTLLAGGRNEQFF
>.|TRBJ2-6|.|TRBV7-2
TGTGCCAGCACCCCCCCGCGTCTGGCTGGGGCCAACGTCCTGACTTTC
CASTPPRLAGANVLTF
>.|TRBJ1-5|few|TRBV30
TGTGCCTGGAGTAACAGGGAGTTGAATCAGCCCCAGCATTTT
CAWSNRELNQPQHF
>.|TRBJ2-7|.|TRBV4-3
TGCGCCAGCAGCCAAGTTCTGGAGGGGTCCTACGAGCAGTACTTC
CASSQVLEGSYEQYF
>TRBD1|TRBJ1-4|.|TRBV28
TGTGCCAGCAGTACCACCAGGGGGGTTCTGTTTTTT
CASSTTRGVLFF
>TRBD2|TRBJ2-3|once|TRBV7-9
TGTGCCAGCAGCTTAACTAGCGGCAGCACAGATACGCAGTATTTT
CASSLTSGSTDTQYF
>.|TRBJ2-1|.|TRBV18
TGTGCCAGCTCACCTTTCGACAGGCCCGAAAATGAGCAGTTCTTC
CASSPFDRPENEQFF
>TRBD1|TRBJ2-1|once|TRBV5-6
TGTGCCAGCAGCCGGGACAGGTATGAGCAGTTCTTC
CASSRDRYEQFF
>.|TRBJ1-6|once|TRBV6-1
TGTGCCAGCAGTGAAAAACATGGTCATTCACCCCTCCACTTT
CASSEKHGHSPLHF
>TRBD1|TRBJ1-2|.|TRBV6-5
TGTGCCAGCAAAGGACAGGGTTGGGGCTACACCTTC
CASKGQGWGYTF
>TRBD2|TRBJ2-3|.|TRBV7-6
TGTGCCAGCAGCTTCTCCGGGGGGGCAGGCGGAGATACGCAGTATTTT
CASSFSGGAGGDTQYF
>TRBD2|TRBJ2-5|.|TRBV5-1
TGCGCCAGCAGCCTTCGAAGCGGGGGGCCTGAAAAGACCCAGTACTTC
CASSLRSGGPEKTQYF